This TCR beta chain was profiled in a study of T cell responses to AZD1222 COVID-19 vaccine. Assay used: immunoSEQ multiplex PCR; TCRdb lists only in-frame clones, some missing. This table has 90,000 to 150,000 clones, about 85% appearing once. Sequenced material: peripheral blood, taken on day 0 of AZD1222 vaccination. The receptor was isolated from an adult in good health.

CDR3 in DNA: TGTGCCAGCAGCCTAGGGGGGGGCCTTAGCAATGAGCAGTTCTTC. Residues: CASSLGGGLSNEQFF. This chain links TRBV11-3 with TRBJ2-1, with D maybe TRBD2 (7 bases). The ends were cut back, 5 bases at V and 6 bases at J, with 17 bases in the middle. Germline V gene sequence: CDR1 SGHNT, CDR2 YENEEA. The CDR3 has 15 amino acids.